Included here is one T cell receptor (beta chain) sequence, with context. Its antigen is unknown. This sample is part of a study of shared clonotypes between healthy human individuals. The overall study: Aged 18 to 49, the donors were a couple of women and a few men. CD8 memory received one plate per donor, CD8 naive two, CD4 memory three and CD4 naive three.

Sequencing used immunoSEQ multiplex PCR; TCRdb keeps in-frame clones, though not all of them. Altogether 2,500,000 or so clones are present, roughly 92% being singletons, with the ten largest covering around 0.38%. Study-level findings and limits: Against clonotypes common to all four donors, non-shared ones had lower generation probabilities. What limited the represented genetic and exposure-history diversity was the small number of donors.

The specimen was naive CD4+ T cells from PBMCs. Stated subset: CD45RA+ positively selected. The clonotype comes from a man younger than 35 in good health. Some clones in this sample may be carry-over from other donors' samples.

CDR3 nucleotides: TGTGCCATCGGGGAATGGGCGCGGGAGGTCGGGTCCTACAATGAGCAGTTCTTC. This sequence encodes CAIGEWAREVGSYNEQFF. This rearrangement joins TRBV10-3 to TRBJ2-1; 8 bases map to TRBD2. Germline-derived CDR1 and CDR2 are ENHRY and SYGVKD. V shed 8 bases and J 1 base; nucleotides not matched to a gene: 16. This CDR3 spans 18 amino acids.